A single sample gave rise to the 9 T cell receptor beta chains below, sequenced in a study of Ad26.COV2.S vaccination and SARS-CoV-2 variants. The assay was immunoSEQ multiplex PCR, and TCRdb's table has in-frame clones only and misses some. The table lists roughly 250,000 clones, around nine tenths of them singletons. The treatment denotes: around 19 received Ad26.COV2.S at low or high dose, single or two shots; several received placebo; per-sample allocation not given. Specimens were obtained on day 63 following the first vaccine or placebo injection. Material: peripheral blood, obtained in a trial of Ad26.COV2.S vaccine versus placebo. All receptors come from a person aged 18-60 years who received the Ad26.COV2.S COVID-19 vaccine or a placebo.

The V and J genes are TRBV27 and TRBJ1-6, with D perhaps TRBD1 (6 bases). The V end lost 5 bases, the J end lost 10 bases, and 21 bases lay between the germline ends. The CDR3 is made up of 16 amino acids. Germline CDR1 MNHEY, CDR2 SMNVEV (reference sequence). The CDR3 DNA sequence: TGTGCCAGCAGTATAACGTCAGGGGTTATGAGCTCACCCCTCCACTTT. It yields the protein CASSITSGVMSSPLHF.

The chain combines TRBV10-3 with TRBJ1-2, with D possibly matching TRBD1 (6 bases). Germline V gives CDR1 ENHRY, CDR2 SYGVKD. V lost 3 bases, J lost 3 bases, and 8 bases lay in between. The CDR3 spans 13 residues. CDR3 loop: CAISDRGDYGYTF. The CDR3 bases are TGTGCCATCAGTGACAGGGGTGACTATGGCTACACCTTC.

J is TRBJ1-1 and V is TRBV5-1; D not resolved. This CDR3 spans 14 amino acids. Germline V gene sequence: CDR1 SGHRS, CDR2 YFSETQ. The V and J ends lost 0 bases and 2 bases respectively, with 8 bases between them. The CDR3 spells CASSLDSINTEAFF. The DNA for the CDR3 is TGCGCCAGCAGCTTGGACAGCATCAACACTGAAGCTTTCTTT.

This clone was picked up a small number of times. V usage is TRBV18 and J usage is TRBJ1-1; no firm D call. The CDR3 consists of 15 residues. Trimming took 3 bases from V and 1 from J, leaving 12 bases between them. Germline CDR1 KGHSH, CDR2 LQKENI. The CDR3 coding sequence is TGTGCCAGCTCACCGACCCGTAAGGGGAACACTGAAGCTTTCTTT. This sequence encodes CASSPTRKGNTEAFF.

The genes are TRBV4-3 and TRBJ1-3; D not resolved. CDR1 is LGHNA, CDR2 YSLEER, per germline. Trimming left V 2 bases short and J 0 bases short, with 11 bases between. The CDR3 contains 16 residues. DNA for the CDR3: TGCGCCAGCAGCCAATCCACGCCGAGCTCTGGAAACACCATATATTTT. It encodes CASSQSTPSSGNTIYF.

The chain couples TRBV7-2 to TRBJ1-5; no clear D gene. Trimming took 1 base from V and 0 from J, leaving 10 bases between them. The CDR3 spans 16 residues. From germline, CDR1 is SGHTA and CDR2 FQGNSA. The CDR3 nucleotides are TGTGCCAGCAGCTTAGTCCACATCTTTAGCAATCAGCCCCAGCATTTT. As protein: CASSLVHIFSNQPQHF.

J is TRBJ1-2 and V is TRBV10-3; D unclear. The V end was cut by 6 bases, the J end by 6 bases, with 14 bases between. The length of the CDR3 is 13 residues. Germline lookup yields CDR1 ENHRY and CDR2 SYGVKD. Here the CDR3 reads CAIRDFSRHGYTF. The CDR3 DNA sequence: TGTGCCATCAGGGACTTCTCACGGCATGGCTACACCTTC.

This clone was seen a handful of times. This specimen includes other DNA sequences encoding the same CDR3. The V call is TRBV4-2, the J call TRBJ2-7; D is undetermined. The germline V gene has CDR1 LGHNA and CDR2 YNFKEQ. V was clipped by 0 bases and J by 3 bases, with 6 bases between them. CDR3 length: 13 amino acids. CDR3 sequence reads: CASSQDSLYEQYF. In nucleotides, the CDR3 is TGTGCCAGCAGCCAAGACAGCCTCTACGAGCAGTACTTC.

The chain has TRBV5-1 and TRBJ2-7, with 8 bases lining up with TRBD1. Germline CDR1 SGHRS, CDR2 YFSETQ. The V segment lost 0 bases and the J segment 3 bases; nucleotides outside the gene matches: 5. The CDR3 contains 15 residues. The CDR3 DNA follows: TGCGCCAGCAGCTTGGACGGACAGGGCCACTACGAGCAGTACTTC. It translates to CASSLDGQGHYEQYF.